These 6 T cell receptor beta chains originate from one sample sequenced in a study of beta chain features in type 1 diabetes. Every bit of the isolated RNA underwent reverse transcription, so sequencing read expressed TCRB transcripts. Profiled with immunoSEQ multiplex PCR; TCRdb holds only in-frame clones, not every one. The data contain 600,000 or so clones, around 12% of them seen just once; the ten biggest clones take up around 0.12%. These receptors have no identified antigens. Study-wide results and limits: Type 1 diabetes patients had moderately but significantly shorter TCRB CDR3s in all four CD4+ subsets.

The specimen was naive CD4+ T cells from blood. The receptors were sampled from a man aged 30-40 years with type 1 diabetes.

On this clone itself: The same CDR3 also results from other DNA sequences found in this sample. The J gene is TRBJ2-2, the V gene TRBV12-5; no reliable D call. The CDR3 consists of 13 residues. V was clipped by 1 base and J by 2 bases, with 2 bases between them. Per the germline V gene, CDR1 is LGHNT and CDR2 is FRNRAP. CDR3 bases: TGTGCTAGTGGTTTGGACAACACCGGGGAGCTGTTTTTT. Protein: CASGLDNTGELFF.

V and J are TRBV7-2 and TRBJ2-3, with D tentatively TRBD1 (6 bases). Germline V CDR1 and CDR2: SGHTA, FQGNSA. The CDR3 extends over 14 amino acids. The V end lost 5 bases, the J end lost 4 bases, and 13 bases lay between the germline ends. The CDR3 here is CASSRNRVPDTQYF. The CDR3 DNA sequence: TGTGCCAGCAGCAGGAACAGGGTTCCAGATACGCAGTATTTT.

This clone was seen a few times. The rearrangement links TRBV7-2 to TRBJ2-6; D might be TRBD2 (5 bases). The V end lost 1 base, the J end lost 0 bases, and 7 bases lay between the germline ends. CDR1 SGHTA and CDR2 FQGNSA come from the germline V gene. This CDR3 is built from 16 residues. Here the CDR3 reads CASSLERSSGANVLTF. The DNA of the CDR3 is TGTGCCAGCAGCTTAGAGCGGAGCTCTGGGGCCAACGTCCTGACTTTC.

This clone was detected a few times. This sequence joins TRBV4-3 and TRBJ2-4; D is ambiguous. The CDR3 spans 14 residues. Germline loops: CDR1 LGHNA, CDR2 YSLEER. V was trimmed by 0 bases and J by 6 bases, leaving 9 bases between them. CDR3 in amino acids: CASSQEITGNIQYF. CDR3 sequence (DNA): TGCGCCAGCAGCCAAGAAATTACGGGAAACATTCAGTACTTC.

As for this clone: The identical CDR3 is also encoded by other nucleotide sequences in the sample. The chain combines TRBV6-5 with TRBJ1-5; 10 nucleotides align to TRBD1. The CDR3 has 14 residues. V was clipped by 4 bases and J by 4 bases; unmatched bases: 1. Germline V gene data show CDR1 as MNHEY and CDR2 as SVGAGI. The CDR3 region is CASSWDRGNQPQHF. The CDR3 DNA sequence: TGTGCCAGCAGTTGGGACAGGGGAAATCAGCCCCAGCATTTT.

The chain links TRBV6-5 to TRBJ1-2; no reliable D call. CDR3 length equals 12 residues. Germline CDR1 MNHEY, CDR2 SVGAGI. Trimming took 7 bases from V and 8 from J, leaving 14 bases between them. CDR3: CASIDPGRGYTF. The DNA for the CDR3 is TGTGCCAGCATAGATCCGGGAAGGGGCTACACCTTC.